Below, one T cell receptor (beta chain) is given with its context. Its antigen is undetermined. RNA transcripts served as the template for amplifying TCR beta CDR3 regions. The HTBI set primed first-round TCR CDR3 RT-PCR. MiXCR, applied by TCRdb to the multiplex PCR reads, yields one record per CDR3 protein. The profile shows a few hundred thousand distinct CDR3 sequences, 19% of them singletons. This sample was included in a study of T cells in Graves' hyperthyroidism and ophthalmopathy. Notes on the study in general: Onset of ophthalmopathy came a median approximately 6 months after the model predicted it.

Trimming cost V 5 bases and J 5 bases, with 10 bases left between them. Germline V gene sequence: CDR1 SGHAT, CDR2 FQNNGV. The CDR3 is 12 residues long. This TCR derives from a young woman with Graves' hyperthyroidism. Source material: blood. The V call is TRBV11-2, the J call TRBJ2-7; TRBD2 might be the D (6 bases). The CDR3 region has the DNA TGTGCCAGCAGCATTCGGACTAACGAGCAGTACTTC. This translates into CASSIRTNEQYF. Using reference TRBV11-2 and TRBJ2-7 for the parts outside the CDR3, the full variable domain is EAGVAQSPRYKIIEKRQSVAFWCNPISGHATLYWYQQILGQGPKLLIQFQNNGVVDDSQLPKDRFSAERLKGVDSTLKIQPAKLEDSAVYLCASSIRTNEQYFGPGTRLTVT.